The clone carrying this T cell receptor beta chain came up many times. Its specificity is not known. This specimen belongs to a study of T cells after yellow fever vaccination. As for the study in general: The fractions with low cell numbers were processed using SMART-Seq v4 Ultra Low Input. Study findings and constraints: Clones from primary vaccination mostly reappeared after the booster (around 96% CD4, around 90% CD8).

Germline V gives CDR1 KGHDR, CDR2 SFDVKD. V shed 9 bases and J shed 5 bases, with 9 bases lying between them. The CDR3 sequence is 11 residues long. UMIs and a universal primer site were added when TCR cDNA was made by 5'RACE template switching. TCRdb reprocessed the 5' RACE reads via MiXCR and lists one record per CDR3 protein. The sample records 99,000 or so distinct CDR3 sequences, less than 6% being singletons. V gene TRBV24-1 combines with J gene TRBJ2-5; D gene ambiguous. The origin of this receptor is a man younger than 35 who received the YFV17D yellow fever vaccine. The source material was CD8+ T cells sorted from PBMCs, sampled 10 days after the yellow fever booster vaccination. The CDR3 reads CATQDGETQYF. The CDR3 DNA sequence: TGTGCCACCCAGGATGGGGAGACCCAGTACTTC.